The 9 T cell receptor gamma chains presented below share a single source sample, sequenced in a study of γδ T cells in repeated Plasmodium falciparum infection. TCRdb re-identified clones in the multiplex PCR reads via CATT. Of more than 4,000 gamma-chain clones listed, nearly 3.5% are singletons. Vgamma9/Vdelta2+ and Vdelta2-negative gammadelta T cells were flow-sorted from PBMC for bulk sequencing. The sample was gamma-delta T cells from blood. The receptor source for this set is a pool of human donors (malaria-infected and uninfected, not separated).

This clone was counted only a few times. The protein in TCRdb stems from a much larger clone and differs at residue 9 from this DNA's translation, likely a read error; here the protein is translated from the DNA. The chain uses TRGV5 and TRGJ1 or TRGJ2. This CDR3 contains 11 residues. CDR1 is VINAFY, CDR2 YDVSNSKD, per germline. Here the CDR3 reads CATWDTYKNLF. Here the CDR3 DNA reads TGTGCCACCTGGGACACCTATAAGAATCTCTTT.

As regards this clone: Because the CDR3's place on the DNA is in doubt, the DNA is left out and the CDR3 is given as listed by TCRdb. The V segment is TRGV9, and no J call was made. The CDR3 spans 34 residues, counting both ends. CDR1 is GITISATS, CDR2 ISYDGTV, per germline (reference sequence). The CDR3 loop reads CALWETQPPNYYKNSLAVEQHLLSQVSIGRIQHF.

This clone is medium-sized (0.01 to 0.1%) within its sample. A read error is the likely source, as a far larger clone sits one nucleotide away. The chain is built from TRGV9 and TRGJP. V shed 4 bases, J shed 6 bases, and the junction held 6 bases outside the gene matches. The CDR3 has 16 residues. The germline V gene encodes CDR1 GITISATS and CDR2 ISYDGTV (reference sequence). The CDR3 nucleotides read TGTGCCTTGTGGGAACCACGAGAGTTGGGCAAAAAAATCAAGGTATTT. It codes for CALWEPRELGKKIKVF.

About this clone itself: One end of the junction is discordant with germline, which a read error may explain. This chain uses TRGV9 with TRGJP. The germline gives CDR1 GITISATS, CDR2 ISYDGTV (reference sequence). There are 17 residues in the CDR3. CDR3: CALWEVSGEFGKKIKVF. CDR3 nucleotides: TGTGCCTTGTGGGAGGTCTCCGGGGAGTTTGGCAAAAAAATCAAGGTATTT.

This clone occurred a few times. The protein TCRdb gives is from a much larger clone and does not agree with this DNA's translation at residue 9, likely a read error; the protein shown here comes from the DNA. The V gene is given as TRGV9, and no J gene call is available. CDR3 size: 11 residues. Germline lookup yields CDR1 GITISATS and CDR2 ISYDGTV (reference sequence). The CDR3 sequence: CAFKGYWKRLF. As DNA, the CDR3 is TGTGCCTTCAAGGGTTATTGGAAGAGACTCTTT.

This clone has a handful of counts. One base separates it from a far larger clone, so it is likely a read error. The identical CDR3 is also encoded by other nucleotide sequences in the sample. The CDR3, as DNA: TGTGCCACTTGGTTAGATTATTATAAGAAACTCTTT. This codes for CATWLDYYKKLF. The chain combines TRGV2 with TRGJ1 or TRGJ2. Germline matching of the DNA provided the J gene here, since TCRdb leaves it blank. CDR1 is EGSNGY, CDR2 YDSYNSKV, per germline. The CDR3 has 12 residues. J was trimmed by 2 bases and V by 10 bases; bases with no gene match: 8.

By proportion, this clone is medium-sized. A much larger clone lies one base from this, so it may be a read error. The chain joins TRGV5 to TRGJ1 or TRGJ2. CDR1 VINAFY and CDR2 YDVSNSKD come from the germline V gene. This CDR3 is 13 amino acids long. The CDR3 bases are TGTGCCACCTGGGGCAGGTCTAATTATAAGAAACTCTTT. Translating it yields CATWGRSNYKKLF.

A note on this clone: The likely explanation is a read error, given a far larger clone one base away. This CDR3 is also generated by other DNA sequences in the sample. This chain's CDR3 is CATWDRRRYKKLF. DNA for the CDR3: TGTGCCACCTGGGACAGGCGTCGGTATAAGAAGCTCTTT. The V gene is listed as TRGV3; no J gene was called. CDR3 length equals 13 residues. Germline V gene data show CDR1 as VTNTFY and CDR2 as YDVSTARD (reference sequence).

The table lists this clone with a few counts. A far bigger clonotype differs at one base, so this is likely a read error. The sample holds other DNA sequences that translate to the same CDR3. V usage is TRGV9 and J usage is TRGJ1 or TRGJ2. Because TCRdb records no J gene, it was assigned here through a match of the DNA to germline. The CDR3 has 10 residues. Per the germline V gene, CDR1 is GITISATS and CDR2 is ISYDGTV (reference sequence). The CDR3 nucleotides read TGCGCCTTGTGGGAGGATAAGAAACTCTTT. It is translated as CALWEDKKLF.